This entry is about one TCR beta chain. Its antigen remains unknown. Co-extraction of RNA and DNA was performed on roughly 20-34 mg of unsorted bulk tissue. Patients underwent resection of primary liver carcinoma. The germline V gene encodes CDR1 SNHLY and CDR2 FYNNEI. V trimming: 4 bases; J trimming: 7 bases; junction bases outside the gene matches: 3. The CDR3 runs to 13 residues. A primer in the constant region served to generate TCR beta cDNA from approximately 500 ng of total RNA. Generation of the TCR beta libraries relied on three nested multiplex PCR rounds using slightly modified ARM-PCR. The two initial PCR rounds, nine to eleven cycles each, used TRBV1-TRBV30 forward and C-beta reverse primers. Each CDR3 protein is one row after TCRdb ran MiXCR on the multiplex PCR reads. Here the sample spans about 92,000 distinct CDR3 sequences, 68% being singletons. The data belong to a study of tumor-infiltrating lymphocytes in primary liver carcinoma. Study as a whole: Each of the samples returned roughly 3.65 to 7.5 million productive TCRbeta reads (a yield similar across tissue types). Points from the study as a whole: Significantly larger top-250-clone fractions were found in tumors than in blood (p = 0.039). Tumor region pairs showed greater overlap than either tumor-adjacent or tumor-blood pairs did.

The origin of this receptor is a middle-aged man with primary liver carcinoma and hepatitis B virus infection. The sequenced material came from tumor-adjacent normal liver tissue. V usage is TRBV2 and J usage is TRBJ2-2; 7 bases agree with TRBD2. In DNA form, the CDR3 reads TGTGCCAGCAGTGCCGGACTAGACGGGGAGCTGTTTTTT. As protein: CASSAGLDGELFF.